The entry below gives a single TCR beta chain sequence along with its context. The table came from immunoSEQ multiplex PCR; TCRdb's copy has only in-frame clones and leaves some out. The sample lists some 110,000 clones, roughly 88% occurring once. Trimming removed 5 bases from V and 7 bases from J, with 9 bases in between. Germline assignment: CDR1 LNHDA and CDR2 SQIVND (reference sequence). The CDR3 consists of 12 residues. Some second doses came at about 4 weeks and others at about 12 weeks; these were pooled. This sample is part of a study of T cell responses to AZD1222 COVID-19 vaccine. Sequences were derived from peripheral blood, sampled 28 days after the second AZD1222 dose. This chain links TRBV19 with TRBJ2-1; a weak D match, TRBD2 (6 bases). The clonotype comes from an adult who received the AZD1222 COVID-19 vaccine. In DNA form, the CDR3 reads TGTGCCAGTAGTCCAGGGAGGAATGAGCAGTTCTTC. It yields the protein CASSPGRNEQFF.